This T cell receptor (beta chain) is drawn from a study of identical twins (dated by TCRdb to the mid-2010s). As for the study more broadly: To test whether fetal clonotypes persist, this study deep-sequenced TCR alpha and beta repertoires from monozygotic twins, from unrelated adults of various ages, and from cord blood. Replicate twin experiments were performed at different times using different library preparation protocols to rule out contamination. What the work shows at the level of the full study, not this receptor alone: Fewer insertions were carried by abundant cord blood beta clonotypes; a weaker similar trend was observed in young adult naive repertoires, while no such trend was observed in memory repertoires. Compared with coincidental sharing between unrelated individuals, out-of-frame TCR alpha sequences shared between twins showed an excess of sequences with low generation probability. Out-of-frame TCR alpha sharing in monozygotic twins was systematically underestimated by recombination models, whereas sharing between unrelated individuals was in agreement with the recombination models. Invariant T cells such as MAIT and iNKT could partly confound zero-insertion analyses, although diverse VJ usage argued against such confounding for most clonotypes. Conclusions relied on cross-sectional statistical analysis, since the same donors could not be followed over many years. A weaker excess of twin sharing was found in beta out-of-frame sequences because the signal-to-noise ratio was lowered by fewer shared sequences.

All donors were healthy Caucasians. Three pairs of female monozygotic twins, all aged about 18 to 29 years, made up the twin cohort. The RNA used for TCR libraries was isolated from peripheral blood mononuclear cells. Library creation used 5' RACE. Reads for this sample came from an Illumina HiSeq 2000. Template switching introduced a universal primer binding site; the final cDNA contained a unique molecular identifier, enabling accurate counting of TCR cDNA molecules. First-strand cDNA for TCR alpha and beta chains was synthesized from specific primers in the conserved constant-segment region. Each cDNA library was double barcoded, with a SMART-Mk sample barcode plus Illumina barcodes, to control for contamination. Two successive PCR steps introduced TruSeq adapter sequences along with Illumina sample barcodes. TCR alpha and beta cDNA libraries were sequenced on the Illumina HiSeq platform with custom primers. The authors' analysis ran thus. Unique molecular identifiers were extracted from raw reads with MiGEC, and CDR3 positions were determined with MiXCR. For each individual, recombination models were inferred using an EM algorithm with the repgenHMM and IGoR tools. The analysis of shared clonotypes was done with the tcR package in R, with sharing normalized by the product of cloneset sizes. To study raw recombination without the effects of thymic and clonal selection, out-of-frame nonproductive sequences were analyzed. Starting from the raw public reads, TCRdb applied fastp trimming at Q25, assembled clones with MiXCR and retained in-frame beta chains. Rows merge per CDR3 protein into single entries with the most common DNA and genes. For this entry, the V and J calls and clone size follow TCRdb and not the study's own pipeline. The sample contains hundreds of thousands of distinct CDR3 sequences, over 8.5% of them found a single time. Roughly 0.9% of the sample is held by the ten biggest clonotypes.

CDR1 and CDR2 were assigned from the germline V gene (reference sequence) as DFQATT and SNEGSKA. The CDR3 has 13 amino acids, counting the end cysteine and phenylalanine. Only the CDR3 DNA stays, 39 bases, in frame from base 1. V and J are truncated by 6 bases and 3 bases respectively, leaving an intervening sequence of 15 bases. In this sample, this clonotype turned up a few times. Its antigen is still unknown. Base qualities are not recorded, but no much larger clone differs from it by a single base. This sample was shared with a second study, whose subject was yellow fever vaccine responses in identical twins. That second report states: The T cell response to vaccination in identical twins was reported by the authors to appear partly convergent and partly personalized. In identical twins, the study followed T cell clones that responded to the vaccine with precision.

Input material: PBMCs. This TCR was recovered from a woman aged 18-29 years in good health. The receptor chain draws on TRBV20-1 and TRBJ2-7, with a tentative D gene TRBD2 over 5 matching bases. The CDR3 region reads CSARSGYGYEQYF. The sequenced DNA is TGCAGTGCCCGTTCGGGATATGGCTACGAGCAGTACTTC.